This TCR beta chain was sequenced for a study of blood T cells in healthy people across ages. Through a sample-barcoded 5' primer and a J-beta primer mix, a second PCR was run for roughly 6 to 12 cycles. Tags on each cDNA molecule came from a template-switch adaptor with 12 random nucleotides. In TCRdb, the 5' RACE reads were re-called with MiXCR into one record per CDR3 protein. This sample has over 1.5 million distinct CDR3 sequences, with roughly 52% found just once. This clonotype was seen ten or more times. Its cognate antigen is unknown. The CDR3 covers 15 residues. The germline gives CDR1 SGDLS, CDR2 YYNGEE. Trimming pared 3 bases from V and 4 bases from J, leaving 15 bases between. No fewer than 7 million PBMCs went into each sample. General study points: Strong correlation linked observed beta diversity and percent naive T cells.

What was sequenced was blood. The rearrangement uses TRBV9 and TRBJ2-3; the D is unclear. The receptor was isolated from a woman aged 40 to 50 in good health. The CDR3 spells CASSAQEIRSDTQYF. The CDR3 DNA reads TGTGCCAGCAGCGCCCAAGAGATCCGTTCAGATACGCAGTATTTT.